This is a list of T cell receptor beta chains from one sample in a study of blood T cell repertoires in COVID-19. Sequencing used immunoSEQ multiplex PCR; TCRdb keeps in-frame clones, though not all of them. The data contain 95,000 to 150,000 clones, roughly 90% of them singletons. Sequencing was carried out using peripheral blood. These receptor sequences come from a woman of 80 years or more with acute or convalescent COVID-19. The CDR3 runs from the conserved cysteine through the conserved F or W. Fields, in order: V gene, CDR3 length, J gene, clone size, D gene, CDR3 DNA, CDR3 protein. The D gene is left open where the match is weak. The size of a clone is reported for some rows only, either as once, few or many, or as a class for expanded clones.

V gene: TRBV19; CDR3 length: 15; J gene: TRBJ1-5; clone size: -; D gene: -; CDR3 DNA: TGTGCCAGTAGTGAGAGAATATTTAGCAATCAGCCCCAGCATTTT; CDR3 protein: CASSERIFSNQPQHF
V gene: TRBV19; CDR3 length: 16; J gene: TRBJ1-4; clone size: -; D gene: -; CDR3 DNA: TGTGCCAGTAGTCAACCGGACATCTCAACTAATGAAAAACTGTTTTTT; CDR3 protein: CASSQPDISTNEKLFF
V gene: TRBV11-2; CDR3 length: 18; J gene: TRBJ2-2; clone size: -; D gene: TRBD2; CDR3 DNA: TGTGCCAGCAGCCCGGGGACTAGCGGGATTGCGAACACCGGGGAGCTGTTTTTT; CDR3 protein: CASSPGTSGIANTGELFF
V gene: TRBV6-6; CDR3 length: 14; J gene: TRBJ1-5; clone size: -; D gene: -; CDR3 DNA: TGTGCCAGCAGTTACTCCGGCGGGGGAGAGCCCCAGCATTTT; CDR3 protein: CASSYSGGGEPQHF
V gene: TRBV5-6; CDR3 length: 14; J gene: TRBJ1-4; clone size: -; D gene: TRBD1; CDR3 DNA: TGTGCCAGCAGCTTGTGGGACAGGGGAGAGAAACTGTTTTTT; CDR3 protein: CASSLWDRGEKLFF
V gene: TRBV3-1/TRBV3-2; CDR3 length: 16; J gene: TRBJ2-7; clone size: -; D gene: -; CDR3 DNA: TGTGCCAGCAGCTATCAGCGGGCAGGGGGCTCCTACGAGCAGTACTTC; CDR3 protein: CASSYQRAGGSYEQYF
V gene: TRBV7-9; CDR3 length: 15; J gene: TRBJ2-5; clone size: -; D gene: TRBD1; CDR3 DNA: TGTGCCAGCAGTCGACAGGGGCGCCACCAAGAGACCCAGTACTTC; CDR3 protein: CASSRQGRHQETQYF
V gene: TRBV19; CDR3 length: 14; J gene: TRBJ1-2; clone size: -; D gene: TRBD1; CDR3 DNA: TGTGCCAGTAGTATAGGGACAGGGCCCTATGGCTACACCTTC; CDR3 protein: CASSIGTGPYGYTF
V gene: TRBV6-5; CDR3 length: 14; J gene: TRBJ1-2; clone size: few; D gene: -; CDR3 DNA: TGTGCCAGCAGTACCAAACAGGGTTACTATGGCTACACCTTC; CDR3 protein: CASSTKQGYYGYTF
V gene: TRBV5-1; CDR3 length: 15; J gene: TRBJ1-5; clone size: -; D gene: TRBD1; CDR3 DNA: TGCGCCAGCAGCTTTCCCGGGACAGGGGTTCAGCCCCAGCATTTT; CDR3 protein: CASSFPGTGVQPQHF
V gene: TRBV4-1; CDR3 length: 16; J gene: TRBJ2-7; clone size: -; D gene: TRBD2; CDR3 DNA: TGCGCCAGCAGCCAAGAAGAGACTAGCGGGGTCTACGAGCAGTACTTC; CDR3 protein: CASSQEETSGVYEQYF
V gene: TRBV5-1; CDR3 length: 15; J gene: TRBJ2-7; clone size: -; D gene: -; CDR3 DNA: TGCGCCAGCAGCTTGGAGGAGGCAGTCTCCTACGAGCAGTACTTC; CDR3 protein: CASSLEEAVSYEQYF
V gene: TRBV28; CDR3 length: 14; J gene: TRBJ2-2; clone size: -; D gene: TRBD2; CDR3 DNA: TGTGCCAGCACCTCACCGGGGGGCACCGGGGAGCTGTTTTTT; CDR3 protein: CASTSPGGTGELFF
V gene: TRBV3-1/TRBV3-2; CDR3 length: 14; J gene: TRBJ2-2; clone size: -; D gene: -; CDR3 DNA: TGTGCCAGCAGCCAAGGAAACGGGGCCGGGGAGCTGTTTTTT; CDR3 protein: CASSQGNGAGELFF
V gene: TRBV7-9; CDR3 length: 12; J gene: TRBJ2-7; clone size: -; D gene: -; CDR3 DNA: TGTGCCAGCAGCGCCAGGTCCTACGAGCAGTACTTC; CDR3 protein: CASSARSYEQYF
V gene: TRBV5-1; CDR3 length: 13; J gene: TRBJ2-5; clone size: -; D gene: TRBD2; CDR3 DNA: TGCGCCAGCAGCCCGTCGGGACTAGGGGCCCAGTACTTC; CDR3 protein: CASSPSGLGAQYF
V gene: TRBV5-1; CDR3 length: 13; J gene: TRBJ2-7; clone size: -; D gene: -; CDR3 DNA: TGCGCCAGCAGCTTCGGGGACAACTACGAGCAGTACTTC; CDR3 protein: CASSFGDNYEQYF
V gene: TRBV2; CDR3 length: 13; J gene: TRBJ1-1; clone size: -; D gene: -; CDR3 DNA: TGTGCCAGCAGTAGCAAGGGGTCTACTGAAGCTTTCTTT; CDR3 protein: CASSSKGSTEAFF
V gene: TRBV3-1/TRBV3-2; CDR3 length: 15; J gene: TRBJ2-3; clone size: -; D gene: -; CDR3 DNA: TGTGCCAGCAGCCAAGATACAGGGAACACAGATACGCAGTATTTT; CDR3 protein: CASSQDTGNTDTQYF
V gene: TRBV7-8; CDR3 length: 14; J gene: TRBJ1-1; clone size: -; D gene: TRBD1; CDR3 DNA: TGTGCCAGCAGCCCCCGGGACAGGGACACTGAAGCTTTCTTT; CDR3 protein: CASSPRDRDTEAFF
V gene: TRBV5-1; CDR3 length: 15; J gene: TRBJ2-2; clone size: -; D gene: -; CDR3 DNA: TGCGCCAGCAGCTTTTCGGCGGGGAACACCGGGGAGCTGTTTTTT; CDR3 protein: CASSFSAGNTGELFF
V gene: TRBV4-1; CDR3 length: 20; J gene: TRBJ1-1; clone size: once; D gene: -; CDR3 DNA: TGCGCCAGCAGCCCTGGCGCCCGGGGGGGGCGCCCAGGGATGAACACTGAAGCTCTCTTT; CDR3 protein: CASSPGARGGRPGMNTEALF
V gene: TRBV7-9; CDR3 length: 14; J gene: TRBJ2-4; clone size: -; D gene: TRBD1; CDR3 DNA: TGTGCCAGCACCCCGCTCCAGGGGGAAAACATTCAGTACTTC; CDR3 protein: CASTPLQGENIQYF
V gene: TRBV18; CDR3 length: 13; J gene: TRBJ1-1; clone size: -; D gene: -; CDR3 DNA: TGTGCCAGCTCTGGACAACAGAACACTGAAGCTTTCTTT; CDR3 protein: CASSGQQNTEAFF
V gene: TRBV15; CDR3 length: 15; J gene: TRBJ2-3; clone size: -; D gene: -; CDR3 DNA: TGTGCCACCAGCAGAGCGGTTACAGGGCGGGATACGCAGTATTTT; CDR3 protein: CATSRAVTGRDTQYF
V gene: TRBV9; CDR3 length: 14; J gene: TRBJ2-5; clone size: -; D gene: -; CDR3 DNA: TGTGCCAGCAGCGCCGGGACACTACAAGAGACCCAGTACTTC; CDR3 protein: CASSAGTLQETQYF
V gene: TRBV6-1; CDR3 length: 14; J gene: TRBJ1-2; clone size: once; D gene: TRBD1; CDR3 DNA: TGTGCCAGCAGTGAAGGACAGGGTAAATATGGCTACACCTTC; CDR3 protein: CASSEGQGKYGYTF
V gene: TRBV27; CDR3 length: 15; J gene: TRBJ2-2; clone size: -; D gene: TRBD1; CDR3 DNA: TGTGCCAGCAGTCCCCGGGACAGGGCTACCGGGGAGCTGTTTTTT; CDR3 protein: CASSPRDRATGELFF
V gene: TRBV6-6; CDR3 length: 17; J gene: TRBJ1-5; clone size: once; D gene: TRBD1; CDR3 DNA: TGTGCCAGCAGTCAGGGACAGGGGGATCGGAGGGGTCAGCCCCAGCATTTT; CDR3 protein: CASSQGQGDRRGQPQHF
V gene: TRBV9; CDR3 length: 15; J gene: TRBJ2-3; clone size: -; D gene: -; CDR3 DNA: TGTGCCAGCAGCGACCGGACAGCAAGCACAGATACGCAGTATTTT; CDR3 protein: CASSDRTASTDTQYF
V gene: TRBV24-1; CDR3 length: 15; J gene: TRBJ2-2; clone size: -; D gene: -; CDR3 DNA: TGTGCCACCAGTGATTTGCCCAGGGACACCGGGGAGCTGTTTTTT; CDR3 protein: CATSDLPRDTGELFF
V gene: TRBV18; CDR3 length: 13; J gene: TRBJ1-1; clone size: -; D gene: -; CDR3 DNA: TGTGCCAGCTCACAGGGGTGGGACACTGAAGCTTTCTTT; CDR3 protein: CASSQGWDTEAFF
V gene: TRBV7-8; CDR3 length: 11; J gene: TRBJ1-1; clone size: few; D gene: -; CDR3 DNA: TGTGCCAGCAGCATAACATCTGAAGCTTTCTTT; CDR3 protein: CASSITSEAFF
V gene: TRBV21-1; CDR3 length: 14; J gene: TRBJ2-3; clone size: -; D gene: -; CDR3 DNA: TGTGCCACCTGGGACAGGGAAGGCACAGATACGCAGTATTTT; CDR3 protein: CATWDREGTDTQYF
V gene: TRBV6-5; CDR3 length: 11; J gene: TRBJ2-7; clone size: few; D gene: -; CDR3 DNA: TGTGCCAGCAGCAGGGGTTACGAGCAGTACTTC; CDR3 protein: CASSRGYEQYF
V gene: TRBV6-5; CDR3 length: 15; J gene: TRBJ1-4; clone size: -; D gene: TRBD1; CDR3 DNA: TGTGCCAGCAGTATCGGTGGGACAGGGGGCGAAAAACTGTTTTTT; CDR3 protein: CASSIGGTGGEKLFF
V gene: TRBV5-1; CDR3 length: 16; J gene: TRBJ2-1; clone size: once; D gene: -; CDR3 DNA: TGCGCCAGCAGCTTGGCCCCAGGACAGAAATACAATGAGCAGTTCTTC; CDR3 protein: CASSLAPGQKYNEQFF
V gene: TRBV24-1; CDR3 length: 15; J gene: TRBJ2-1; clone size: -; D gene: TRBD1; CDR3 DNA: TGTGCCACCAGTAAGGGGGCGCTATCCTACAATGAGCAGTTCTTC; CDR3 protein: CATSKGALSYNEQFF
V gene: TRBV29-1; CDR3 length: 13; J gene: TRBJ2-5; clone size: -; D gene: -; CDR3 DNA: TGCAGCGTTGAAGTGGACAGACCGGGGACCCAGTACTTC; CDR3 protein: CSVEVDRPGTQYF
V gene: TRBV5-4; CDR3 length: 15; J gene: TRBJ2-7; clone size: once; D gene: -; CDR3 DNA: TGTGCCAGCAGCCCCCGCGGACAGAATTCCTACGAGCAGTACTTC; CDR3 protein: CASSPRGQNSYEQYF
V gene: TRBV27; CDR3 length: 14; J gene: TRBJ2-5; clone size: -; D gene: -; CDR3 DNA: TGTGCCAGCAGTTTAAGGGCCAGCGGGGAGACCCAGTACTTC; CDR3 protein: CASSLRASGETQYF
V gene: TRBV11-2; CDR3 length: 15; J gene: TRBJ1-4; clone size: -; D gene: -; CDR3 DNA: TGTGCCAGCAGCGTTCCAGGGTCGAGTTTTGGAAAACTGTTTTTT; CDR3 protein: CASSVPGSSFGKLFF
V gene: TRBV2; CDR3 length: 13; J gene: TRBJ1-3; clone size: -; D gene: -; CDR3 DNA: TGTGCCAGCAGTGGCCAGGGTGGAAACACCATATATTTT; CDR3 protein: CASSGQGGNTIYF
V gene: TRBV14; CDR3 length: 14; J gene: TRBJ1-2; clone size: -; D gene: TRBD1; CDR3 DNA: TGTGCCAGCAGCCAAGAGACAGGGTTCGGTGGCTACACCTTC; CDR3 protein: CASSQETGFGGYTF
V gene: TRBV7-2; CDR3 length: 13; J gene: TRBJ2-7; clone size: -; D gene: TRBD1; CDR3 DNA: TGTGCCACTCTCGGGACAGCTTCCTACGAGCAGTACTTC; CDR3 protein: CATLGTASYEQYF